The next 27 T cell receptor beta chains were all read from a single sample in a study of cytomegalovirus exposure and HLA in healthy donors. In the PCR, 60 Vbeta and 13 Jbeta primers were used. This table comes from immunoSEQ multiplex PCR, and its TCRdb copy is limited to in-frame clones, with some not included. The table counts approximately 100,000 clones; just over 15% lies in the top ten. Sequenced input: PBMCs. These TCRs come from a man aged 50-59 years in good health and CMV-seropositive.

The chain carries TRBV7-9 and TRBJ1-1, with D possibly TRBD1 on 6 matching bases. Germline lookup yields CDR1 SEHNR and CDR2 FQNEAQ (reference sequence). The CDR3 is made up of 17 amino acids. The germline V and J ends were trimmed by 3 bases and 0 bases, with 17 bases remaining between them. The CDR3 protein is CASSLASGAKVNTEAFF. The CDR3 nucleotides read TGTGCCAGCAGCTTGGCATCAGGGGCTAAAGTGAACACTGAAGCTTTCTTT.

V and J are TRBV29-1 and TRBJ1-1, with TRBD1 matching over 7 bases. The CDR3 has 13 amino acids. Germline CDR1 is SQVTM and CDR2 is ANQGSEA. The junction had 5 bases not matched to a gene; V was cut back by 0 bases and J by 7 bases. The CDR3 reads CSVEEGTALEAFF. CDR3 sequence (DNA): TGCAGCGTTGAAGAAGGGACAGCGCTTGAAGCTTTCTTT. Full variable domain (remainder filled in from reference TRBV29-1 and TRBJ1-1): SAVISQKPSRDICQRGTSLTIQCQVDSQVTMMFWYRQQPGQSLTLIATANQGSEATYESGFVIDKFPISRPNLTFSTLTVSNMSPEDSSIYLCSVEEGTALEAFFGQGTRLTVV.

This chain joins TRBV4-3 and TRBJ1-1, with unresolved D. Germline CDR1 is LGHNA and CDR2 is YSLEER. Trimming stripped 3 bases from V and 8 bases from J, with 7 bases between. The length of the CDR3 is 11 residues. The CDR3 loop is CASSQYSEAFF. The CDR3 nucleotides are TGCGCCAGCAGCCAGTACAGCGAAGCTTTCTTT.

The chain has TRBV4-3 and TRBJ2-2, with 11 bases that match TRBD2. V dropped 1 base and J dropped 6; count of bases not matched to a gene: 13. This CDR3 is built from 19 residues. Germline V gene lookup returns CDR1 LGHNA and CDR2 YSLEER. The DNA for the CDR3 is TGCGCCAGCAGCCAAGGCTTAACTAGCGGGAGCTCCCACCCCGGGGAGCTGTTTTTT. Its translation: CASSQGLTSGSSHPGELFF.

V usage is TRBV6-6 and J usage is TRBJ2-7, with 10 bases identical to TRBD2. Trimming cost V 0 bases and J 6 bases; bases outside gene matches: 5. The germline gives CDR1 MNHNY, CDR2 SVGAGI (reference sequence). The CDR3 covers 15 residues. The CDR3 region is CASSYSASGSSEQYF. CDR3 nucleotides: TGTGCCAGCAGTTACTCGGCTAGCGGGAGTAGCGAGCAGTACTTC.

V and J are TRBV27 and TRBJ2-5, with D perhaps TRBD2 (5 bases). This CDR3 contains 17 residues. V lost 3 bases and J 4 bases, leaving 21 bases between the germline ends. Germline CDR1 and CDR2: MNHEY and SMNVEV (reference sequence). The CDR3 spells CASSLYSESGIRETQYF. The CDR3, as DNA: TGTGCCAGCAGTTTGTACAGTGAATCCGGGATAAGAGAGACCCAGTACTTC.

The chain is built from TRBV9 and TRBJ2-3; 8 bases align to TRBD2. The germline V gene has CDR1 SGDLS and CDR2 YYNGEE. The ends lost 7 bases at V and 2 bases at J; junction bases unmatched: 6. The CDR3 spans 14 residues. The CDR3 loop is CASAGTRSTDTQYF. The CDR3 bases are TGTGCCAGCGCCGGGACTAGGTCCACAGATACGCAGTATTTT.

This chain uses TRBV18 with TRBJ2-3; no firm D call. The V gene's germline CDR1 is KGHSH and CDR2 LQKENI. The CDR3 has 12 amino acids. V gave up 5 bases and J gave up 3 bases, with 6 bases separating them. This chain's CDR3 is CASSESTDTQYF. CDR3 nucleotide sequence: TGTGCCAGCTCAGAGAGTACAGATACGCAGTATTTT.

This chain uses TRBV28 with TRBJ1-5; 8 nucleotides align to TRBD1. In germline, CDR1 is MDHEN, CDR2 SYDVKM. V gave up 6 bases and J gave up 5 bases; unmatched junction bases: 6. The CDR3 sequence is 14 residues long. CDR3 sequence reads: CASSPGQADQPQHF. For the CDR3, the DNA is TGTGCCAGCAGCCCGGGACAGGCGGATCAGCCCCAGCATTTT. The whole variable domain, remainder taken from reference TRBV28 and TRBJ1-5, is DVKVTQSSRYLVKRTGEKVFLECVQDMDHENMFWYRQDPGLGLRLIYFSYDVKMKEKGDIPEGYSVSREKKERFSLILESASTNQTSMYLCASSPGQADQPQHFGDGTRLSIL.

This sequence joins TRBV7-9 and TRBJ1-1; 7 bases are a match to TRBD1. Looked up from germline, CDR1 is SEHNR and CDR2 is FQNEAQ (reference sequence). V gave up 2 bases and J gave up 4 bases; unmatched junction bases: 4. There are 14 residues in the CDR3. CDR3 sequence reads: CASSLNTGATEAFF. In nucleotides, the CDR3 is TGTGCCAGCAGCTTAAACACAGGGGCCACTGAAGCTTTCTTT.

This chain uses TRBV9 with TRBJ2-1; TRBD2 matches 10 bases. After removal of 0 bases from V and 4 bases from J, the junction contained 7 bases not matched to a gene. The CDR3 is 17 residues long. In germline, CDR1 is SGDLS, CDR2 YYNGEE. CDR3 loop: CASSVAASGSPYNEQFF. The DNA of the CDR3 is TGTGCCAGCAGCGTAGCGGCTAGCGGGAGCCCTTACAATGAGCAGTTCTTC.

This sequence joins TRBV30 and TRBJ2-1, with 11 bases that match TRBD2. The CDR3 has 15 amino acids. Germline V lookup: CDR1 GTSNPN, CDR2 SVGIG (reference sequence). After removal of 3 bases from V and 7 bases from J, the junction contained 8 bases not matched to a gene. The CDR3 reads CAWSTLTSGKNEQFF. The CDR3 nucleotides are TGTGCCTGGAGCACTCTGACTAGCGGGAAGAATGAGCAGTTCTTC.

V is TRBV7-8 and J is TRBJ2-2; 9 positions agree with TRBD1. The V gene end was trimmed by 5 bases and the J gene end by 3 bases; junction bases not matched to a gene: 10. Germline V gene lookup returns CDR1 SGHVS and CDR2 FQNEAQ. The CDR3 spans 17 residues. CDR3 sequence: CASSLTRQGVDTGELFF. The CDR3 coding sequence is TGTGCCAGCAGCCTAACCCGACAGGGGGTCGACACCGGGGAGCTGTTTTTT. The full variable domain, its missing parts supplied by reference TRBV7-8 and TRBJ2-2, is GAGVSQSPRYKVAKRGQDVALRCDPISGHVSLFWYQQALGQGPEFLTYFQNEAQLDKSGLPSDRFFAERPEGSVSTLKIQRTQQEDSAVYLCASSLTRQGVDTGELFFGEGSRLTVL.

V usage is TRBV19 and J usage is TRBJ2-3; 7 nucleotides line up with TRBD2. With 4 bases clipped from V and 6 bases from J, the junction kept 10 bases outside the gene matches. This CDR3 has 15 residues. Germline CDR1 LNHDA, CDR2 SQIVND (reference sequence). The CDR3 protein is CASSKNLAVGDTQYF. The CDR3 nucleotides read TGTGCCAGTAGTAAAAACCTAGCGGTTGGGGATACGCAGTATTTT.

The chain carries TRBV7-2 and TRBJ2-2; no clear D gene. CDR1 SGHTA and CDR2 FQGNSA come from the germline V gene. With 5 bases removed from V and 1 base from J, the gap between germline ends came to 17 bases. This CDR3 comprises 17 residues. CDR3 region: CASSARSARMNTGELFF. The CDR3 DNA follows: TGTGCCAGCAGCGCAAGGTCAGCTAGAATGAACACCGGGGAGCTGTTTTTT.

The rearrangement joins TRBV7-9 to TRBJ1-1; D gene uncertain. The ends were cut back, 5 bases at V and 0 bases at J, with 7 bases in the middle. CDR1 SEHNR and CDR2 FQNEAQ come from the germline V gene (reference sequence). This CDR3 comprises 13 residues. The CDR3 DNA sequence: TGTGCCAGCAGCCCTAATATGAACACTGAAGCTTTCTTT. It specifies CASSPNMNTEAFF.

This chain joins TRBV7-2 and TRBJ2-7, with D maybe TRBD1 (6 bases). Germline V gene data show CDR1 as SGHTA and CDR2 as FQGNSA. The CDR3 totals 14 residues. The germline V and J ends were trimmed by 5 bases and 0 bases, with 11 bases remaining between them. Written as DNA, the CDR3 is TGTGCCAGCAGCCCGCAGGGGACCTCCTACGAGCAGTACGTC. Its protein product is CASSPQGTSYEQYV.

The V and J genes are TRBV4-3 and TRBJ2-7; D is unclear. Germline lookup yields CDR1 LGHNA and CDR2 YSLEER. Trimming took 8 bases from V and 2 from J, leaving 13 bases between them. This CDR3 has 13 residues. CDR3 DNA: TGCGCCAGCGTGGCAGGCTCTACCTACGAGCAGTACGTC. Translating gives CASVAGSTYEQYV.

The rearrangement uses TRBV7-2 and TRBJ2-7, with D perhaps matching TRBD1 (6 bases). Germline V lookup: CDR1 SGHTA, CDR2 FQGNSA. The CDR3 is 13 residues long. Trimming took off 3 bases at V and 2 bases at J, with 8 bases between the two ends. DNA of the CDR3: TGTGCCAGCAGCTTCGAGGGGGCCTACGAGCAGTACTTC. As protein: CASSFEGAYEQYF. Variable domain in full (rest from reference TRBV7-2 and TRBJ2-7): GAGVSQSPSNKVTEKGKDVELRCDPISGHTALYWYRQSLGQGLEFLIYFQGNSAPDKSGLPSDRFSAERTGGSVSTLTIQRTQQEDSAVYLCASSFEGAYEQYFGPGTRLTVT.

This rearrangement joins TRBV6-6 to TRBJ2-2, with TRBD1 identical over 10 bases. J was trimmed by 5 bases and V by 8 bases; bases with no gene match: 5. The CDR3 has 14 amino acids. Germline V gene lookup returns CDR1 MNHNY and CDR2 SVGAGI (reference sequence). The CDR3 coding sequence is TGTGCCAGCGGTGGACAGGGGGGGACCGGGGAGCTGTTTTTT. Its protein product is CASGGQGGTGELFF.

The genes are TRBV5-1 and TRBJ1-4, with no clear D. The CDR3 is 14 amino acids. V gave up 5 bases and J gave up 0 bases, with 8 bases separating them. Germline-derived CDR1 and CDR2 are SGHRS and YFSETQ. As DNA, the CDR3 is TGCGCCAGCAGTTCCGGGGCAACTAATGAAAAACTGTTTTTT. This codes for CASSSGATNEKLFF.

The rearrangement joins TRBV19 to TRBJ1-5; D is possibly TRBD1 (5 bases). V gave up 1 base and J gave up 7 bases, with 17 bases separating them. CDR3 length: 16 residues. CDR1 LNHDA and CDR2 SQIVND come from the germline V gene (reference sequence). This CDR3 reads CASSIADSGTGQPQHF. CDR3 coding DNA: TGTGCCAGTAGTATAGCAGACAGCGGGACCGGGCAGCCCCAGCATTTT.

The chain employs TRBV9 and TRBJ1-3; maybe TRBD1 (5 bases). V was clipped by 4 bases and J by 1 base, with 30 bases between them. This CDR3 has 21 residues. The germline V gene has CDR1 SGDLS and CDR2 YYNGEE. The CDR3 DNA sequence: TGTGCCAGCAGCCACCCCGTGTCGACAGTGAAAGGGAAGGTGTCTGGAAACACCATATATTTT. It is translated as CASSHPVSTVKGKVSGNTIYF.

This chain uses TRBV7-2 with TRBJ1-4; no clear D gene. The CDR3 has 14 residues. V was cut by 5 bases and J by 4 bases, with 11 bases left in between. CDR1 and CDR2 from the germline V gene are SGHTA and FQGNSA. The CDR3 DNA sequence: TGTGCCAGCAGCATACAAAGGAGTAATGAAAAACTGTTTTTT. Translating gives CASSIQRSNEKLFF.

The chain uses TRBV2 and TRBJ1-1, with D possibly matching TRBD1 (5 bases). V was trimmed by 7 bases and J by 2 bases, leaving 11 bases between them. CDR1 and CDR2 (germline): SNHLY, FYNNEI. The CDR3 runs to 13 residues. CDR3 DNA: TGTGCCAGCAACCCTCAGGGAAACACTGAAGCTTTCTTT. Amino acids: CASNPQGNTEAFF.

Here the CDR3 DNA reads TGTGCCTGGAGTCGAGAGGCAGGGATGCTATACGAGCAGTACTTC. It encodes CAWSREAGMLYEQYF. This chain connects TRBV30 to TRBJ2-7, with D perhaps TRBD1 (5 bases). There are 15 residues in the CDR3. Trimming took off 2 bases at V and 4 bases at J, with 18 bases between the two ends. Per germline, CDR1 GTSNPN and CDR2 SVGIG (reference sequence). Using reference TRBV30 and TRBJ2-7 for the parts outside the CDR3, the full variable domain is SQTIHQWPATLVQPVGSPLSLECTVEGTSNPNLYWYRQAAGRGLQLLFYSVGIGQISSEVPQNLSASRPQDRQFILSSKKLLLSDSGFYLCAWSREAGMLYEQYFGPGTRLTVT.

This sequence joins TRBV10-3 and TRBJ2-7, with no clear D. Germline lookup yields CDR1 ENHRY and CDR2 SYGVKD. V lost 6 bases to trimming and J lost 3 bases, with 15 bases between them. The CDR3 runs to 14 residues. The CDR3 spells CAISRSLLLYEQYF. CDR3 DNA sequence: TGTGCCATCAGCCGTAGCCTCCTGCTCTACGAGCAGTACTTC.